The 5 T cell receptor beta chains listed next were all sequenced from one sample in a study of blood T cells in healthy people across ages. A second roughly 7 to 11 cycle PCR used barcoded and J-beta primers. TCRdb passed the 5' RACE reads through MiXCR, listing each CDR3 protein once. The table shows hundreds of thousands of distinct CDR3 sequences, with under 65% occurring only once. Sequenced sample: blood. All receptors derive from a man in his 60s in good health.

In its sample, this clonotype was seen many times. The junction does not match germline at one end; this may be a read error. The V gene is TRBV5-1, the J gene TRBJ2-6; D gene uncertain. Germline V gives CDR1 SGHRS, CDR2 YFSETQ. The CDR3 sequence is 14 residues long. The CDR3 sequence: CASSPYSGANVLTF. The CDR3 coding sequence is TGTGCCAGCAGTCCCTACTCTGGGGCCAACGTCCTGACTTTC. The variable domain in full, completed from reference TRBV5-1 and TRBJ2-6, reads KAGVTQTPRYLIKTRGQQVTLSCSPISGHRSVSWYQQTPGQGLQFLFEYFSETQRNKGNFPGRFSGRQFSNSRSEMNVSTLELGDSALYLCASSPYSGANVLTFGAGSRLTVL.

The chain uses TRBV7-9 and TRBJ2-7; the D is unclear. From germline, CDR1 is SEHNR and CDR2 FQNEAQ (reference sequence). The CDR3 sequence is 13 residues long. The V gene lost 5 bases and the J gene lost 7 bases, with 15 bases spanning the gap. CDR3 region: CASSPPLGNEQYF. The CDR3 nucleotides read TGTGCCAGCAGCCCCCCGCTAGGAAATGAGCAGTACTTC. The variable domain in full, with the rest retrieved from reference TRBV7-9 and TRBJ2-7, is DTGVSQNPRHKITKRGQNVTFRCDPISEHNRLYWYRQTLGQGPEFLTYFQNEAQLEKSRLLSDRFSAERPKGSFSTLEIQRTEQGDSAMYLCASSPPLGNEQYFGPGTRLTVT.

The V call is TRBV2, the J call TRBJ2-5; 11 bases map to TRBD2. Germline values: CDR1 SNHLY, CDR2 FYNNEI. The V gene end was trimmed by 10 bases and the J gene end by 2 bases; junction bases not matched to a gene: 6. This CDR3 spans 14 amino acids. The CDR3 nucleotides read TGTGCCAACAGGCGACTAGCGGGGCAAGAGACCCAGTACTTC. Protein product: CANRRLAGQETQYF.

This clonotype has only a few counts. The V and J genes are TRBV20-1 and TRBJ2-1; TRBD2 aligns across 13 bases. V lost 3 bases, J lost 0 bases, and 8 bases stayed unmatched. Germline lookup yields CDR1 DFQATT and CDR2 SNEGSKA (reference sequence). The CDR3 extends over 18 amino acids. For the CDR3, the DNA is TGCAGTGCTAGCCGACTAGCGGGGGGCATCAGCTCCTACAATGAGCAGTTCTTC. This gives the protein CSASRLAGGISSYNEQFF.

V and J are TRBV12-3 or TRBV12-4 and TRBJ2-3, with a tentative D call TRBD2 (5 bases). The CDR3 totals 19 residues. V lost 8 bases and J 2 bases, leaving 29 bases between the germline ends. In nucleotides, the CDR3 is TGTGCCAGCCATCGTGCCCGACCGGCGGCTAGCAGTTTCACAGATACGCAGTATTTT. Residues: CASHRARPAASSFTDTQYF.